One T cell receptor beta chain is described in this entry. Its specificity is unknown. These data belong to a study of T cell responses to AZD1222 COVID-19 vaccine. Study details: Pooling was applied to second doses at about 4 or about 12 weeks.

Some clones are missing from TCRdb's copy, which holds only in-frame ones; the method was immunoSEQ multiplex PCR. This repertoire shows under 200,000 clones, approximately 91% found once; its top ten account for more than 5.5%. Study conclusions and caveats: Spike-specific TCR breadth and depth grew following two AZD1222 doses.

Trimming took 2 bases from V and 8 from J, leaving 18 bases between them. The CDR3 contains 16 residues. Per the germline V gene, CDR1 is KGHSH and CDR2 is LQKENI. This TCR was sampled from an adult in good health. Here the sequenced sample was peripheral blood, taken on day 0 of AZD1222 vaccination. The rearrangement links TRBV18 to TRBJ1-4; D might be TRBD1 (6 bases). The CDR3 here is CASSPYANRVIEKLFF. Here the CDR3 DNA reads TGTGCCAGCTCACCATATGCTAACAGGGTTATCGAAAAACTGTTTTTT.